One sample yielded the 10 T cell receptor beta chains listed below, sequenced in a study of blood T cell repertoires in COVID-19. Clones were sequenced by immunoSEQ multiplex PCR, and TCRdb holds only the in-frame ones, with some missing. Here the sample spans about 160,000 clones, more than 70% being singletons. Sequenced sample: PBMCs or T cells enriched from blood (not recorded which). The source of these receptors is a man aged 55 to 70 who had recovered from COVID-19.

The genes are TRBV29-1 and TRBJ2-2; D might be TRBD1 (5 bases). Per the germline V gene, CDR1 is SQVTM and CDR2 is ANQGSEA. The CDR3 covers 11 residues. The V end was cut by 5 bases, the J end by 7 bases, with 8 bases between. The chain's CDR3 is CSVRQNGELFF. CDR3 bases: TGCAGCGTTAGACAGAACGGGGAGCTGTTTTTT.

This clone appeared a single time. The chain recombines TRBV10-3 with TRBJ2-2, with 8 positions matching TRBD1. Germline trimming cut 2 bases from V and 5 bases from J; bases unmatched to any gene: 7. The germline V gene encodes CDR1 ENHRY and CDR2 SYGVKD. The CDR3 runs 16 residues. The CDR3 is CAISEGQGGGTGELFF. The CDR3 nucleotides read TGTGCCATCAGTGAGGGACAGGGCGGCGGGACCGGGGAGCTGTTTTTT.

The chain couples TRBV5-8 to TRBJ2-7, with D possibly being TRBD1 (5 bases). V was clipped by 0 bases and J by 0 bases, with 7 bases between them. The CDR3 contains 14 residues. The germline V gene has CDR1 SGHTS and CDR2 YDEGEE. CDR3 sequence (DNA): TGTGCCAGCAGCTTGGTACAGGTCTCCTACGAGCAGTACTTC. Translation: CASSLVQVSYEQYF. Drawing the rest from reference TRBV5-8 and TRBJ2-7, the complete variable domain is EAGVTQSPTHLIKTRGQQATLRCSPISGHTSVYWYQQALGLGLQFLLWYDEGEERNRGNFPPRFSGRQFPNYSSELNVNALELEDSALYLCASSLVQVSYEQYFGPGTRLTVT.

This chain uses TRBV29-1 with TRBJ2-5, with D perhaps matching TRBD2 (5 bases). Trimming took 2 bases from V and 3 from J, leaving 16 bases between them. The CDR3 extends over 15 amino acids. Germline assignment: CDR1 SQVTM and CDR2 ANQGSEA. The CDR3 coding sequence is TGCAGCGTTGAACGTTACGGGATGGGAGAAGAGACCCAGTACTTC. It translates to CSVERYGMGEETQYF.

The chain has TRBV5-1 and TRBJ2-3; 10 positions match TRBD1. Germline values: CDR1 SGHRS, CDR2 YFSETQ. This CDR3 is 16 amino acids long. V shed 4 bases, J shed 2 bases, and the junction held 7 bases outside the gene matches. CDR3 loop: CASSLQTGGNTDTQYF. As DNA, the CDR3 is TGCGCCAGCAGCCTCCAGACAGGGGGCAACACAGATACGCAGTATTTT.

The chain employs TRBV19 and TRBJ2-7; D unresolved. Trimming cost V 1 base and J 7 bases, with 11 bases left between them. There are 13 residues in the CDR3. Germline V CDR1 and CDR2: LNHDA, SQIVND (reference sequence). This CDR3 is CASSIGAAWEQYF. For the CDR3, the DNA is TGTGCCAGTAGTATAGGGGCAGCCTGGGAGCAGTACTTC.

The CDR3 sequence: CASSSTAGAGSPLHF. CDR3 DNA sequence: TGCGCCAGCAGCTCCACGGCCGGGGCGGGGTCACCCCTCCACTTT. V is TRBV5-1 and J is TRBJ1-6, with D maybe TRBD1 (5 bases). Germline assignment: CDR1 SGHRS and CDR2 YFSETQ. CDR3 size: 15 residues. Trimming removed 3 bases from V and 10 bases from J, with 17 bases in between.

The sample holds one count of this clone. The V and J genes are TRBV11-2 and TRBJ1-5; TRBD1 is a possible D gene (6 bases). Germline V gives CDR1 SGHAT, CDR2 FQNNGV. This CDR3 is built from 14 residues. V lost 0 bases and J 4 bases, leaving 7 bases between the germline ends. Here the CDR3 reads CASSLDGQNQPQHF. The CDR3 DNA is TGTGCCAGCAGCTTAGATGGACAGAATCAGCCCCAGCATTTT.

The V call is TRBV5-6, the J call TRBJ1-1; 7 bases line up with TRBD1. Germline CDR1 and CDR2: SGHDT and YYEEEE. After removal of 7 bases from V and 0 bases from J, the junction contained 3 bases not matched to a gene. The CDR3 is 13 amino acids. The CDR3 spells CASWGTVNTEAFF. The CDR3 DNA reads TGTGCCAGCTGGGGGACAGTGAACACTGAAGCTTTCTTT. Complete variable domain (other parts from reference TRBV5-6 and TRBJ1-1): DAGVTQSPTHLIKTRGQQVTLRCSPKSGHDTVSWYQQALGQGPQFIFQYYEEEERQRGNFPDRFSGHQFPNYSSELNVNALLLGDSALYLCASWGTVNTEAFFGQGTRLTVV.

The chain recombines TRBV7-9 with TRBJ2-7; maybe TRBD2 (5 bases). This CDR3 contains 14 residues. The germline V gene has CDR1 SEHNR and CDR2 FQNEAQ (reference sequence). V was pared by 3 bases and J by 2 bases, with 11 bases between. CDR3 nucleotides: TGTGCCAGCAGCTTCCCCCCGGGAACCTACGAGCAGTACTTC. It specifies CASSFPPGTYEQYF.